One T cell receptor (beta chain) is described in this entry. The antigen remains undetermined. The germline V gene has CDR1 MNHNS and CDR2 SASEGT. CDR3 length equals 15 residues. V lost 7 bases, J lost 4 bases, and 12 bases stayed unmatched. The Oncomine TCR Beta short-read assay was applied to DNA of cultured CD4+ T cells. MiXCR, run by TCRdb on the PCR reads, gives a single entry per CDR3 protein. This table has roughly 20,000 distinct CDR3 sequences, around four fifths appearing once. These data originate in a study of vaccination and CD4 T cells after COVID-19. Treatment specified: approximately nine-day PBMC culture with coronavirus spike peptide pools or control peptides (ViraFEST assay). Peptide pool stimulation in ViraFEST expanded antigen-specific T cells, whose TCRs were then sequenced.

The V call is TRBV6-1, the J call TRBJ1-1; 7 nucleotides agree with TRBD1. The receptor was isolated from a human donor who received a COVID-19 vaccine. Source: CD4+ T cells from blood, cultured in vitro, taken after SARS-CoV-2 vaccination. CDR3 in DNA: TGTGCCAGCACCCCACCGGGACAGAGAGGCACTGAAGCTTTCTTT. This encodes CASTPPGQRGTEAFF.